This TCR beta chain was captured by sequencing in a study of neurological immune-mediated disorders. For the study at large: Relapsing-remitting disease affected approximately 31, and secondary progressive 3, of some 34 multiple sclerosis patients. Findings and limits, study-wide: The highest TCR clonal expansion occurred in HTLV-1-associated myelopathy; multiple sclerosis fell below healthy controls.

Each CDR3 protein gets one entry after TCRdb re-called the 5' RACE reads with MiXCR. This sample yields tens of thousands of distinct CDR3 sequences, of which about 4.2% are seen a single time; 1% to 1.5% belongs to the top ten. This clonotype was observed a few times. Its target is not known. The clonotype was recovered from a man aged 30 to 45 with multiple sclerosis. Sample: PBMCs.

The CDR3 DNA follows: TGTGCCAGCACCACAGGGGATGGGACCCAGTACTTC. Amino acids: CASTTGDGTQYF. The chain carries TRBV7-9 and TRBJ2-5; TRBD1 matches 7 bases. CDR1 SEHNR and CDR2 FQNEAQ come from the germline V gene (reference sequence). This CDR3 comprises 12 residues. The V segment lost 7 bases and the J segment 7 bases; nucleotides outside the gene matches: 6.